The 16 T cell receptor beta chains given below trace back to one sample, sequenced in a study of PD-1 blockade in classical Hodgkin lymphoma. The repertoire was sequenced with immunoSEQ multiplex PCR; TCRdb's copy has only in-frame clones and lacks some. The sample records about 21,000 clones, 90% to 95% being singletons. Sample time point: newly diagnosed, previously untreated cHL patient sample. Material: peripheral blood mononuclear cells (PBMCs). The receptors derive from a human donor with classical Hodgkin lymphoma.

The genes are TRBV10-1 and TRBJ2-1, with D perhaps TRBD1 (6 bases). Germline values: CDR1 WNHNN, CDR2 SYGVQD (reference sequence). This CDR3 has 15 residues. V lost 0 bases to trimming and J lost 4 bases, with 10 bases between them. This chain's CDR3 is CASSESETGYNEQFF. The CDR3 DNA is TGCGCCAGCAGTGAGTCGGAGACAGGTTACAATGAGCAGTTCTTC.

The V gene is TRBV6-1, the J gene TRBJ2-7; D remains ambiguous. Germline loops: CDR1 MNHNS, CDR2 SASEGT. Trimming stripped 5 bases from V and 6 bases from J, with 14 bases between. The CDR3 spans 13 residues. The CDR3 spells CASSIGPWGEQYF. The CDR3 nucleotides read TGTGCCAGCAGTATTGGACCGTGGGGCGAGCAGTACTTC.

A remark on this clone: This sample also contains other DNA sequences that code for the same CDR3. This chain joins TRBV2 and TRBJ1-2; 9 positions agree with TRBD1. CDR1 and CDR2 from the germline V gene are SNHLY and FYNNEI. The CDR3 extends over 13 amino acids. J gave up 4 bases and V 6 bases, and 3 bases lay outside the gene matches. CDR3 loop: CASRGTGTYGYTF. As DNA, the CDR3 is TGTGCCAGCAGAGGGACAGGGACCTATGGCTACACCTTC.

This clone was observed a single time. The genes are TRBV29-1 and TRBJ2-7, with 9 bases lining up with TRBD1. The ends lost 8 bases at V and 6 bases at J; junction bases unmatched: 14. The germline CDR1 and CDR2 sequences are SQVTM and ANQGSEA. The CDR3 has 14 amino acids. The CDR3 region is CSFPTGGAFCEQYF. CDR3 sequence (DNA): TGCAGCTTTCCTACAGGGGGCGCTTTTTGCGAGCAGTACTTC.

J is TRBJ1-1 and V is TRBV10-3; the D gene is possibly TRBD1 (6 bases). The V end lost 4 bases, the J end lost 4 bases, and 7 bases lay between the germline ends. The CDR3 covers 12 residues. CDR1 and CDR2 from the germline V gene are ENHRY and SYGVKD. The CDR3 is CAISAGATEAFF. CDR3 nucleotide sequence: TGTGCCATCAGTGCAGGGGCCACTGAAGCTTTCTTT.

The DNA of the CDR3 is TGCGCCAGCAGCTTGGAGGGGACAGTTCTCGCGAACACCGGGGAGCTGTTTTTT. Translating it yields CASSLEGTVLANTGELFF. V usage is TRBV5-1 and J usage is TRBJ2-2, with TRBD1 matching over 7 bases. V lost 0 bases to trimming and J lost 0 bases; unmatched junction nucleotides: 8. Germline CDR1 reads SGHRS; CDR2 reads YFSETQ. The CDR3 contains 18 residues.

The CDR3 DNA follows: TGTGCCAGCAGGGGGAGGATCGGGGGCCTCCAAGAGACCCAGTACTTC. Its translation is CASRGRIGGLQETQYF. The J gene is TRBJ2-5, the V gene TRBV11-2; perhaps D is TRBD1 or TRBD2 (6 bases each). In germline, CDR1 is SGHAT, CDR2 FQNNGV. Trimming cost V 6 bases and J 1 base, with 18 bases left between them. This CDR3 comprises 16 residues.

CDR3 in amino acids: CASSLVGGAGETQYF. CDR3 in DNA: TGTGCCAGCAGCTTGGTAGGGGGGGCAGGAGAGACCCAGTACTTC. V gene TRBV5-5 combines with J gene TRBJ2-5; possible D gene TRBD2, 7 bases. This CDR3 is 15 amino acids long. V lost 0 bases and J lost 4, with 13 bases in between. CDR1 is SGHKS, CDR2 YYEKEE, per germline (reference sequence).

The V call is TRBV10-1, the J call TRBJ1-1; weak D call: TRBD1 (5 bases). The CDR3 length is 15 residues. The germline V gene has CDR1 WNHNN and CDR2 SYGVQD (reference sequence). Trimming shortened V by 2 bases and J by 5 bases, and 15 bases separated the two germline ends. This CDR3 is CASSEGAREHTEAFF. CDR3 DNA: TGCGCCAGCAGTGAGGGGGCCAGGGAGCATACTGAAGCTTTCTTT.

V and J are TRBV27 and TRBJ2-7; D gene ambiguous. The CDR3 length is 18 residues. V lost 5 bases and J 6 bases, leaving 29 bases between the germline ends. From germline, CDR1 is MNHEY and CDR2 SMNVEV (reference sequence). The CDR3 nucleotides read TGTGCCAGCAGTCCCTATTTGGCCGGATCCGCCCGGAAAGGCGAGCAGTACTTC. This encodes CASSPYLAGSARKGEQYF.

V gene TRBV5-1 combines with J gene TRBJ1-4; D is unclear. Germline values: CDR1 SGHRS, CDR2 YFSETQ. This CDR3 comprises 15 residues. The germline V and J ends were trimmed by 0 bases and 3 bases, with 9 bases remaining between them. The CDR3 DNA follows: TGCGCCAGCAGCTTGGATACATGGCCTAATGAAAAACTGTTTTTT. This gives the protein CASSLDTWPNEKLFF.

The rearrangement uses TRBV7-2 and TRBJ2-7; a possible D gene is TRBD2 (5 bases). Germline CDR1 SGHTA, CDR2 FQGNSA. Trimming shortened V by 5 bases and J by 1 base, and 15 bases separated the two germline ends. The CDR3 consists of 15 residues. The CDR3 here is CASSRGGGTSYEQYF. In DNA, the CDR3 is TGTGCCAGCAGCCGTGGAGGCGGCACGTCCTACGAGCAGTACTTC.

The V gene is TRBV9, the J gene TRBJ1-3, with D perhaps TRBD1 (5 bases). Germline lookup yields CDR1 SGDLS and CDR2 YYNGEE. The V gene lost 4 bases and the J gene lost 0 bases, with 11 bases spanning the gap. The CDR3 has 15 amino acids. The CDR3, as DNA: TGTGCCAGCAGCCCACTAGGGGCCTCTGGAAACACCATATATTTT. This codes for CASSPLGASGNTIYF.

V is TRBV2 and J is TRBJ2-7; D possibly corresponds to TRBD1 (6 bases). The CDR3 runs 14 residues. V lost 6 bases, J lost 0 bases, and 12 bases lay in between. Germline loops: CDR1 SNHLY, CDR2 FYNNEI. The chain's CDR3 is CASRGQKSSYEQYF. The CDR3 region has the DNA TGTGCCAGCAGAGGACAGAAGAGCTCCTACGAGCAGTACTTC.

The chain links TRBV6-1 to TRBJ2-3; the D gene is possibly TRBD1 (6 bases). The V gene lost 3 bases and the J gene lost 2 bases, with 18 bases spanning the gap. The CDR3 loop spans 17 amino acids. Germline CDR1 MNHNS, CDR2 SASEGT. In nucleotides, the CDR3 is TGTGCCAGCAGTGATGACTACGGGACACATTACACAGATACGCAGTATTTT. As protein: CASSDDYGTHYTDTQYF.

The sample holds one count of this clone. The chain uses TRBV9 and TRBJ2-5; no reliable D call. This CDR3 contains 14 residues. The V and J ends lost 2 bases and 1 base respectively, with 9 bases between them. Germline V gene data show CDR1 as SGDLS and CDR2 as YYNGEE. The CDR3 DNA is TGTGCCAGCAGCGTTAGTCTCCTCCAAGAGACCCAGTACTTC. Protein: CASSVSLLQETQYF.